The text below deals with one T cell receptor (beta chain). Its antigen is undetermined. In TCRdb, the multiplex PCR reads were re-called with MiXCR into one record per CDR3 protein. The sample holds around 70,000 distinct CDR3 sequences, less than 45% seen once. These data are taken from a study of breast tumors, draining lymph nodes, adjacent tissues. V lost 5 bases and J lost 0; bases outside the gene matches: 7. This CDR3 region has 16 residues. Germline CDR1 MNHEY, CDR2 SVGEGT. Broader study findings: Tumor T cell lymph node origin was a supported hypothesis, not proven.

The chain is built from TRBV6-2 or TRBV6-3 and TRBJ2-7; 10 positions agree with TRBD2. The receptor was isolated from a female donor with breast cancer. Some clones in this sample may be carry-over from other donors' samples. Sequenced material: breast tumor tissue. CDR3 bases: TGTGCCAGCAGTCCCCGACTAGCGGGTAGCTCCTACGAGCAGTACTTC. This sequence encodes CASSPRLAGSSYEQYF.